Listed here are 8 T cell receptor beta chains from one sample, sequenced in a study of Graves' ophthalmopathy and Graves' hyperthyroidism. Amplification of TCR beta CDR3 regions used RNA transcripts. First-round RT-PCR employed HTBI primers, with a second-round multiplex PCR after it. Via MiXCR, TCRdb re-called the multiplex PCR reads, giving one row per CDR3 protein. This sample has about 740,000 distinct CDR3 sequences, with 35% to 50% found just once. The sample consisted of peripheral blood. The source is an adult man with Graves' ophthalmopathy.

This rearrangement joins TRBV7-2 to TRBJ2-5; no firm D call. The CDR3 contains 13 residues. V was cut by 4 bases and J by 8 bases, with 14 bases left in between. Per the germline V gene, CDR1 is SGHTA and CDR2 is FQGNSA. For the CDR3, the DNA is TGTGCCAGCAGCTCCGGTCCGGCGACAACCCAGTACTTC. Translating gives CASSSGPATTQYF.

CDR3 bases: TGCAGTGCCGAGGGTCAGGATCGTTACGAGCAGTACTTC. Protein sequence: CSAEGQDRYEQYF. The V and J genes are TRBV20-1 and TRBJ2-7, with a weak D call TRBD2 (5 bases). The CDR3 is 13 amino acids. Looked up from germline, CDR1 is DFQATT and CDR2 is SNEGSKA (reference sequence). Trimming stripped 6 bases from V and 4 bases from J, with 16 bases between.

The rearrangement joins TRBV2 to TRBJ1-2, with a tentative D call TRBD1 (5 bases). The CDR3 sequence is 15 residues long. Germline loops: CDR1 SNHLY, CDR2 FYNNEI. V lost 6 bases and J lost 4, with 18 bases in between. This CDR3 reads CASSVGSGAFYGYTF. DNA for the CDR3: TGTGCCAGCAGCGTAGGTTCCGGGGCGTTCTATGGCTACACCTTC.

This clonotype has a handful of counts. This chain connects TRBV7-8 to TRBJ2-7; 9 positions match TRBD1. In germline, CDR1 is SGHVS, CDR2 FQNEAQ. Trimming cost V 8 bases and J 1 base; bases outside gene matches: 6. The CDR3 runs 14 residues. The CDR3 loop reads CASLEQGASYEQYF. CDR3 DNA sequence: TGTGCCAGCCTCGAACAGGGGGCTTCCTACGAGCAGTACTTC.

The chain links TRBV7-9 to TRBJ1-4, with D hard to call. This CDR3 has 17 residues. V dropped 2 bases and J dropped 0 bases, with 13 bases sitting between them. CDR1 is SEHNR and CDR2 is FQNEAQ in the germline V gene (reference sequence). The CDR3 region has the DNA TGTGCCAGCAGCTTAATATATCAAGGGTCAACTAATGAAAAACTGTTTTTT. The encoded protein is CASSLIYQGSTNEKLFF. The variable domain in full, completed from reference TRBV7-9 and TRBJ1-4, reads DTGVSQNPRHKITKRGQNVTFRCDPISEHNRLYWYRQTLGQGPEFLTYFQNEAQLEKSRLLSDRFSAERPKGSFSTLEIQRTEQGDSAMYLCASSLIYQGSTNEKLFFGSGTQLSVL.

This clonotype was picked up many times. The rearrangement joins TRBV2 to TRBJ2-5; 7 positions agree with TRBD1. This CDR3 contains 13 residues. Trimming at V came to 11 bases and at J to 4 bases, leaving 10 bases not matched to a gene. CDR1 is SNHLY, CDR2 FYNNEI, per germline. The CDR3 DNA reads as TGTGCCCGAAGAACGACAGGGTTAGAGACCCAGTACTTC. Translated: CARRTTGLETQYF.

This clonotype was recorded at least ten times. The V call is TRBV25-1, the J call TRBJ1-1; tentative D call: TRBD1 (5 bases). The CDR3 totals 14 residues. The V gene's germline CDR1 is MGHDK and CDR2 SYGVNS. V lost 3 bases to trimming and J lost 6 bases, with 14 bases between them. The CDR3 bases are TGTGCCAGCAGTGACGGGGACGTCAGCTCTGAAGCTTTCTTT. This translates into CASSDGDVSSEAFF.

The chain employs TRBV6-5 and TRBJ2-7; D tentatively reads TRBD1 or TRBD2 (6 bases each). V dropped 4 bases and J dropped 6 bases, with 16 bases sitting between them. Germline V gene lookup returns CDR1 MNHEY and CDR2 SVGAGI. The CDR3 length is 14 residues. Here the CDR3 DNA reads TGTGCCAGCAGTTCGGTTAGGGGGGCACGCGAGCAGTACTTC. Its protein product is CASSSVRGAREQYF.